This TCR beta chain comes out of a study of T cell repertoires in cytomegalovirus infection. CDR1 SGDLS and CDR2 YYNGEE come from the germline V gene. V dropped 0 bases and J dropped 4 bases, with 10 bases sitting between them. The CDR3 runs 14 residues. MiXCR, applied by TCRdb to the reads, yields one record per CDR3 protein. Seen here are fewer than 350,000 distinct CDR3 sequences, 25% to 35% observed once, and the top ten hold 20%. With respect to this clonotype: Its antigen is not known.

V gene TRBV9 combines with J gene TRBJ1-2; no definite D call. The sequence was collected from a human donor in good health (CMV status not recorded). Some clones in this sample may be carry-over from other donors' samples. The material was cultured PBMCs, obtained from culture after CMV antigen stimulation. DNA of the CDR3: TGTGCCAGCAGCGTAGGAGAAGGGCGCTATGGCTACACCTTC. Encoded protein: CASSVGEGRYGYTF.